This T cell receptor beta chain was obtained from a study of CD8+ T cells in alopecia areata. Whole-study context: The duration of tofacitinib was 6 to 18 months, with 6 months off drug afterward. Among treated patients, severity was scored by affected scalp area percentage.

Reverse transcribed after extraction, RNA yielded cDNA as the sequencing template. The repertoire was sequenced with immunoSEQ multiplex PCR; TCRdb's copy has only in-frame clones and lacks some. This table holds about 97,000 clones, roughly three fifths found once. Trimming pared 2 bases from V and 5 bases from J, leaving 7 bases between. Germline values: CDR1 MNHEY, CDR2 SMNVEV (reference sequence). CDR3 size: 13 residues. Noted treatment: oral pan-JAK inhibitor, 5-10 mg twice daily. The origin of this receptor is a human donor with alopecia areata. This chain connects TRBV27 to TRBJ2-1; D gene uncertain. This specimen was CD8+ T cells sorted from blood, taken between weeks 55 and 65, from a patient treated with tofacitinib. The CDR3 nucleotides are TGTGCCAGCAGTTTAAGAGAACACAATGAGCAGTTCTTC. It is translated as CASSLREHNEQFF.